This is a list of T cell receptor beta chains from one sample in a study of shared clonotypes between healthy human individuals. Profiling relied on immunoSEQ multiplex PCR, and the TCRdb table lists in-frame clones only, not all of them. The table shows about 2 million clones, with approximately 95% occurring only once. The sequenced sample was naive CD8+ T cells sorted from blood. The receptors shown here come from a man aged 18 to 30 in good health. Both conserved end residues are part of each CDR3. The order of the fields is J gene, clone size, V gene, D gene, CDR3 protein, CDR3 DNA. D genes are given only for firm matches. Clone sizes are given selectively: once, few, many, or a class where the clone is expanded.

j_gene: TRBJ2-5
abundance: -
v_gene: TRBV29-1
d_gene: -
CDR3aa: CSVVNQETQYF
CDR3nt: TGCAGCGTTGTAAACCAAGAGACCCAGTACTTC

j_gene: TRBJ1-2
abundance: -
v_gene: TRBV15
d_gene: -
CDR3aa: CATSSLGLSGGYTF
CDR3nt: TGTGCCACCAGCAGCCTAGGGCTCTCGGGTGGCTACACCTTC

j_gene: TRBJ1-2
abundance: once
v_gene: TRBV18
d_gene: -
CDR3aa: CASSSPPGAILLPYGYTF
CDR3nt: TGTGCCAGCTCATCCCCCCCAGGGGCGATTCTCCTCCCCTATGGCTACACCTTC

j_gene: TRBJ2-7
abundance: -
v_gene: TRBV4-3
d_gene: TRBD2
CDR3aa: CASSQDSGRLNEQYF
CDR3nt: TGCGCCAGCAGCCAAGACAGCGGGAGACTAAACGAGCAGTACTTC

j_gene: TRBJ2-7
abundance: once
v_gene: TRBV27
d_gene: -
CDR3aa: CASSLSLEDEQYF
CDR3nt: TGTGCCAGCAGTTTATCGTTGGAGGATGAGCAGTACTTC

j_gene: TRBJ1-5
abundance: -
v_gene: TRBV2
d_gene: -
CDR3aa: CASSEPGTNQPQHF
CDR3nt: TGTGCCAGCAGTGAACCCGGGACGAATCAGCCCCAGCATTTT

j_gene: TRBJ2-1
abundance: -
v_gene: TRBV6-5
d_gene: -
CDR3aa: CASSYARNEQFF
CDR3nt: TGTGCCAGCAGTTACGCGAGGAATGAGCAGTTCTTC

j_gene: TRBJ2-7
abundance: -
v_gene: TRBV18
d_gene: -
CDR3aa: CASSPDASGQYF
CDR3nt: TGTGCCAGCTCACCGGACGCCAGCGGGCAGTACTTC

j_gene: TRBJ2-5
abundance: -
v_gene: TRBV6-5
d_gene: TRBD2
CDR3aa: CASSYQRGDQETQYF
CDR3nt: TGTGCCAGCAGTTATCAACGGGGGGACCAAGAGACCCAGTACTTC

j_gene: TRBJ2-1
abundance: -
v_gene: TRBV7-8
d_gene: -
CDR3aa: CASSLDYSYNEQFF
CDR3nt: TGTGCCAGCAGCTTAGACTACTCATACAATGAGCAGTTCTTC

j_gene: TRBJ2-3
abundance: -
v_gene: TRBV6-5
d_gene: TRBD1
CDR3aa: CASIHRDSSTDTQYF
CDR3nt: TGTGCCAGCATCCACCGGGACAGTAGCACAGATACGCAGTATTTT

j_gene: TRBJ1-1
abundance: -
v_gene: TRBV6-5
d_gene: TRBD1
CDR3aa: CASSRTGAVTEAFF
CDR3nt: TGTGCCAGCAGCAGGACAGGGGCGGTGACTGAAGCTTTCTTT

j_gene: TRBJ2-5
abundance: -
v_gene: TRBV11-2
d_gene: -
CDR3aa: CASSLGSGAQETQYF
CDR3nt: TGTGCCAGCAGCTTAGGGTCAGGGGCCCAAGAGACCCAGTACTTC

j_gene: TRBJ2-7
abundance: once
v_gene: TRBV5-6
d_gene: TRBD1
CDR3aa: CASSLGMGQVLIGQYF
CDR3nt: TGTGCCAGCAGCTTGGGGATGGGACAGGTCCTAATTGGGCAGTACTTC

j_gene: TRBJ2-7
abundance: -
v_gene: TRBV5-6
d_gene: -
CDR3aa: CASSANPSYEQYF
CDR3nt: TGTGCCAGCAGCGCAAACCCTTCCTACGAGCAGTACTTC

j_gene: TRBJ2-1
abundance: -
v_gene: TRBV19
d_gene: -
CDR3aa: CATQATIGSDEQFF
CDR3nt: TGTGCCACCCAGGCTACGATCGGGTCGGATGAGCAGTTCTTC

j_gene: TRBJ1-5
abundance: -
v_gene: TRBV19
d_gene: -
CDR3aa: CASSIDWSAISDVNQPQHF
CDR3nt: TGTGCCAGTAGTATAGATTGGTCAGCGATATCAGATGTCAATCAGCCCCAGCATTTT

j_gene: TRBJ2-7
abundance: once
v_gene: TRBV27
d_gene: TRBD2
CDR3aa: CASSLIAGGPYEQYF
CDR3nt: TGTGCCAGCAGTTTAATAGCGGGAGGGCCCTACGAGCAGTACTTC

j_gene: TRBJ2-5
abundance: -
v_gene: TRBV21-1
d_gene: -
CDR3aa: CASSQTVTQYF
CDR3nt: TGTGCCAGCAGCCAGACGGTGACCCAGTACTTC

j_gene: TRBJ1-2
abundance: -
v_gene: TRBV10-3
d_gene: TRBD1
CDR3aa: CAITQGDYGYTF
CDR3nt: TGTGCCATCACTCAGGGGGACTATGGCTACACCTTC

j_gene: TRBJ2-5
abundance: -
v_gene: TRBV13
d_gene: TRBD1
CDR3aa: CASSVRQGLGGAETQYF
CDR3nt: TGTGCCAGCAGCGTACGACAGGGTTTAGGCGGAGCGGAGACCCAGTACTTC

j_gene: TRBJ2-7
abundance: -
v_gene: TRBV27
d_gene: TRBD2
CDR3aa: CASSLGGESGYEQYF
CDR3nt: TGTGCCAGCAGTTTGGGGGGGGAGTCTGGCTACGAGCAGTACTTC

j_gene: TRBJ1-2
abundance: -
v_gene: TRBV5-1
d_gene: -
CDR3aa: CASSLDQYGYTF
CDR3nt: TGCGCCAGCAGCTTGGACCAGTATGGCTACACCTTC

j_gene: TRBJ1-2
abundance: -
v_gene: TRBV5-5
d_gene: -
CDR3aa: CASSSPGTRYGYTF
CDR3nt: TGTGCCAGCAGCTCACCCGGGACACGTTATGGCTACACCTTC

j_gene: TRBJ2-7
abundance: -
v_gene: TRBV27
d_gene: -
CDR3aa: CASAPSGFHEQYF
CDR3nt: TGTGCCAGCGCTCCCTCCGGGTTCCACGAGCAGTACTTC

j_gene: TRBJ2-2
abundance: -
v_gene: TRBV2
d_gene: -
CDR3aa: CASGGGAPGELFF
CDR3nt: TGTGCCAGCGGAGGGGGGGCCCCCGGGGAGCTGTTTTTT

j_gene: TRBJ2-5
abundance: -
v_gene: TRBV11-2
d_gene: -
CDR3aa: CASSLARTQETQYF
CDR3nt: TGTGCCAGCAGCTTAGCGCGTACTCAAGAGACCCAGTACTTC

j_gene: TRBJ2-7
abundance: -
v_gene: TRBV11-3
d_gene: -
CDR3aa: CASSLGVSDEQYF
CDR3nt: TGTGCCAGCAGCTTAGGTGTCAGCGACGAGCAGTACTTC

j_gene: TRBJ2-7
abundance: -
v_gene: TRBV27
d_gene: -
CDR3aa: CASSPADQIAYEQYF
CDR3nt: TGTGCCAGCAGTCCAGCGGACCAAATTGCCTACGAGCAGTACTTC

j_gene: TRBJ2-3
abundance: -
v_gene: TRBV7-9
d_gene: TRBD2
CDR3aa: CASSFSQLAGITDTQYF
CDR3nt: TGTGCCAGCAGCTTTTCCCAACTAGCGGGGATCACAGATACGCAGTATTTT

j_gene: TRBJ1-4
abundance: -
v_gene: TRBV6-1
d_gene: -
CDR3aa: CASSDPEVIRLNEKLFF
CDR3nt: TGTGCCAGCAGTGACCCCGAAGTGATCCGTCTAAATGAAAAACTGTTTTTT

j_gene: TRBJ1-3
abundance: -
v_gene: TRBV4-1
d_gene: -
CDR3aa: CASSQDTGTTGNTIYF
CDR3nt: TGCGCCAGCAGCCAAGACACGGGGACAACTGGAAACACCATATATTTT

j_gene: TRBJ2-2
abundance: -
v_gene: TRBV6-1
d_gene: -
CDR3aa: CASSEVGVNTGELFF
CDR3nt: TGTGCCAGCAGTGAAGTCGGAGTGAACACCGGGGAGCTGTTTTTT

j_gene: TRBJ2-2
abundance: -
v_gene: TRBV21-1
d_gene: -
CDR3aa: CASSKGGGTVDPASTGELFF
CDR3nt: TGTGCCAGCAGCAAAGGGGGAGGGACAGTTGACCCTGCGAGCACCGGGGAGCTGTTTTTT

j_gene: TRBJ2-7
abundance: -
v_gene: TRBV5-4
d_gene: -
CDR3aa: CASSLRDTSYEQYF
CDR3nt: TGTGCCAGCAGCTTACGGGACACCTCCTACGAGCAGTACTTC

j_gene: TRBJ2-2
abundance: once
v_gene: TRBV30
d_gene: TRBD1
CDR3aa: CARDRGPGELFF
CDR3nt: TGTGCCCGGGACAGGGGGCCCGGGGAGCTGTTTTTT

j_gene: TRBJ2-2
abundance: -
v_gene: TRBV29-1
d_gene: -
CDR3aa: CSVDMGSGGELFF
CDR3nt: TGCAGCGTTGATATGGGAAGCGGCGGGGAGCTGTTTTTT

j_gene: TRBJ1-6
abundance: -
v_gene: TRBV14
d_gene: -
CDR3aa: CASSQDGGEPGNSPLHF
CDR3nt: TGTGCCAGCAGCCAAGATGGCGGGGAACCGGGTAATTCACCCCTCCACTTT

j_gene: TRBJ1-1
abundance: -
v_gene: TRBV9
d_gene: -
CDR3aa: CASSVEQGTEAFF
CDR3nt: TGTGCCAGCAGCGTAGAACAGGGCACTGAAGCTTTCTTT

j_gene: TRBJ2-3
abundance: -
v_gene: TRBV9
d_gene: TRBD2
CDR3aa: CASSDSGGADTQYF
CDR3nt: TGTGCCAGCAGCGATAGCGGGGGAGCAGATACGCAGTATTTT

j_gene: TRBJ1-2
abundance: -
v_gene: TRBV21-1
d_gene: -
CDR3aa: CASSKEPNYGYTF
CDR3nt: TGTGCCAGCAGCAAAGAACCTAACTATGGCTACACCTTC

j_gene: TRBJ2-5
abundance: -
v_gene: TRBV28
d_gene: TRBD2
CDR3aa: CASRVPGGAQETQYF
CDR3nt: TGTGCCAGCAGAGTACCGGGGGGGGCCCAAGAGACCCAGTACTTC

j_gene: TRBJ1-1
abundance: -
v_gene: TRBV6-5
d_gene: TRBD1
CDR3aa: CASSYQGAETEAFF
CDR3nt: TGTGCCAGCAGTTACCAGGGGGCGGAGACTGAAGCTTTCTTT

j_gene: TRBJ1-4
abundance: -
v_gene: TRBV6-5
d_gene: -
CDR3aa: CASGGGIDEKLFF
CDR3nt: TGTGCCAGCGGGGGCGGGATAGATGAAAAACTGTTTTTT

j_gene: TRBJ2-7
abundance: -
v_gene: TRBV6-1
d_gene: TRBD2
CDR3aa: CASSRGASGAYEQYF
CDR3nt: TGTGCCAGCAGTAGGGGGGCTAGCGGGGCCTACGAGCAGTACTTC

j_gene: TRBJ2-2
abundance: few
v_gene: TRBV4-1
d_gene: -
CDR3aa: CASSHGNTGELFF
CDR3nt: TGCGCCAGCAGCCACGGGAACACCGGGGAGCTGTTTTTT

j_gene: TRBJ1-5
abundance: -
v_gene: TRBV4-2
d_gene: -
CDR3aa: CASSQDDGGMGNQPQHF
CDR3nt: TGTGCCAGCAGCCAAGATGATGGCGGGATGGGCAATCAGCCCCAGCATTTT

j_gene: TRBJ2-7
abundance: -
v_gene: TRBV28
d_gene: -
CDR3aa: CASSFIGGAEQYF
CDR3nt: TGTGCCAGCAGTTTTATCGGGGGCGCCGAGCAGTACTTC

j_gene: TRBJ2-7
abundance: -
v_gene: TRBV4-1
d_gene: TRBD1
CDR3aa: CASSQVPGQGAYEQYF
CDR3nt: TGCGCCAGCAGCCAAGTACCAGGACAGGGTGCCTACGAGCAGTACTTC

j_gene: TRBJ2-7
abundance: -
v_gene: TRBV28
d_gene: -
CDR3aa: CASSVGHTISYEQYF
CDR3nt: TGTGCCAGCAGTGTGGGACACACCATCTCCTACGAGCAGTACTTC